This TCR beta chain appears in the sequencing data of a study of cytomegalovirus exposure and HLA in healthy donors (dated by TCRdb to 2017 to 2019). For the wider study: In an earlier analysis of 587 of the donors, approximately 300 Gb of sequence data and about 110 million unique TCR beta sequences from approximately 180 million T cells were reported. To predict cytomegalovirus infection status, the study combined high-throughput TCR immunosequencing, statistical association of individual TCRs with disease status, and machine learning. A later analysis re-analyzed previously published TCR beta repertoires from approximately 670 donors and added high-resolution HLA genotyping to study TCR occurrence patterns. The number of donors typed differed by locus, with roughly 620-640 for A, B, C, DRB1 and DQB1, roughly 520 for DQA1, 600 to 610 for DPA1, and some 470 for DPB1. The study profiled the T cell repertoires of hundreds of subjects by immunosequencing and related them to cytomegalovirus serostatus. Every repertoire in the discovery cohort had been generated on one and the same sequencing platform. Rather than drawing on any new phenotypic data, the later analysis identified candidate immune exposures from TCR beta sequences and the way those sequences occurred across donors. Across 398 genotyped donors of the cohort, an average of roughly 200,000 unique TCR beta nucleotide sequences per donor were sequenced, and about a sixth of those sequences were non-productive. Roughly 5 DR-DQ haplotypes were handled as single units for association and clustering because linkage in the cohort was strong. Donor age, sex, ethnicity and CMV serostatus were compiled alongside the repertoire data. Besides the first cohort of roughly 640 subjects, a separate validation cohort made up of 120 different subjects was used. To decide whether each TCR beta V gene segment behaved as functional or pseudogenic, an earlier analysis of some 600 of the donors relied on high-throughput TCR beta sequencing. The genetic ancestry cluster associated with self-reported Caucasian donors included 70% to 85% of the roughly 400 genotyped donors. Genome-wide SNP genotypes for about 65% of the 666 donors were used in a later genetic analysis, which treated that subset as a discovery cohort. Class I and class II HLA loci were covered by the typing at four-digit resolution. The study aimed to test whether cataloging public T cell receptors could reveal signatures of past pathogen exposure. An early release covering roughly 640 HLA-typed donors comprised about 300 gigabases of sequencing data and around 80 million unique TCR sequences.

The research as a whole found: Sequencing depth was assumed to be roughly uniform across donors in the presence/absence analyses, though that assumption may not hold. The authors suggested that the approach could potentially be extended to other disease states and immunological phenotypes. According to a later analysis, TCR association rates differed among HLA loci, with DRB1 alleles showing the most associated TCRs and HLA-C alleles showing the fewest. In a later genetic analysis, a missense DCLRE1C variant was associated with V-gene and J-gene trimming of TCR beta chains, and the association was replicated in an independent cohort. A further reported finding was that TCR beta sequences accurately predicted the HLA-A and HLA-B alleles for most subjects in the first cohort. In both the original and validation cohorts, the classifier was reported to diagnose cytomegalovirus status with high specificity and sensitivity. Because HLA typing was unavailable for some donors at each locus, only the typed subset was used in association tests. In vitro tests confirmed that a few of the cytomegalovirus-associated TCR beta chains recognize cytomegalovirus antigens. Because the 87-base-pair reads could not distinguish some IMGT-functional V segments, including TRBV6-2 and TRBV6-3, those segments were excluded. The study listed 150 to 200 TCR beta chains as associated with cytomegalovirus. Specific HLA alleles were associated with about 17,000 TCR beta sequences at a false discovery rate of 0.05 in a later analysis. In a later analysis, most CMV-associated TCR beta chains were found to appear HLA-restricted, with HLA associations seemingly driven largely by CMV exposure. Most TCR sequences were seen in very few donors, while some public TCRs were found in many individuals. The only immune exposure information available for the cohort was CMV serostatus. Compared with equally common non-associated chains, HLA-associated TCR beta chains in a later analysis were more clonally expanded and had lower generation probabilities. According to a later analysis, parvovirus B19, influenza, CMV and Epstein-Barr virus appeared linked to several top co-occurrence clusters. In an earlier analysis of roughly 500 of the donors, most TCR beta V segments appeared in productive rearrangements about 90% or about 30% of the time, broadly matching IMGT annotations. When HLA alleles, especially DR and DQ, strongly co-occurred, attributing TCR associations to individual alleles was difficult. Correlated functional status among segregating V segments might be attributable to linkage disequilibrium, but an unknown experimental factor could not be ruled out. Only TCR beta chains were sequenced in this cohort, and the absence of alpha or paired-chain data limited detectable features. Compared with the approximately 670-donor mean, donors in an Asian-associated ancestry cluster had fewer N-insertions in productive TCRs, according to a later genetic analysis. A cluster of highly shared sequence variants was judged likely to represent a technical artifact of the sequencing pipeline. Because counts were too low, seventeen rarely observed V segments, including chromosome 9 orphons, were left out of the earlier analysis of 587 of the donors.

CDR1 and CDR2 were assigned from the germline V gene as SGHTA and FQGNSA. The CDR3 holds 12 amino acids from the cysteine to the phenylalanine. Only the CDR3 region is kept as DNA, spanning 36 bases read in frame from base 1. Trimming removed 3 bases from V and 5 bases from J, leaving 5 bases between the germline ends. As regards this clone: This receptor's antigen is unknown. No per-base quality is available; no much larger clone lies one base away.

The library came from the immunoSEQ multiplex PCR assay. For the multiplex PCR, a mixture combining 60 forward primers for TCR Vbeta segments and 13 reverse primers for TCR Jbeta segments was used. A multiplex PCR assay on genomic DNA amplified the CDR3 region of rearranged TCR beta genes. On the Illumina HiSeq System, the amplified TCR beta libraries were sequenced as 87-base-pair reads. Concerning the study's data processing: A later analysis counted about 80 million unique TCR beta chains across the 550 to 700 repertoires, and some 12 million of these chains were shared by at least two donors. Raw reads were error-corrected and collapsed into unique sequences by a nearest-neighbor algorithm in which closely related sequences were merged to remove PCR and sequencing errors. To assign V, D and J gene segments, CDR3 sequences were aligned to IMGT reference sequences. For a sequence to be retained, at least a six-nucleotide match to both a V gene segment and a J gene segment was required. Rearrangements were classified as productive when the CDR3 lacked stop codons and remained in frame with V and J, and all other rearrangements were classified as non-productive. CDR3 was defined by IMGT convention, running from the second conserved V-encoded cysteine to the conserved J-encoded phenylalanine. Sequences without an unambiguous match to a single V gene segment were excluded from the earlier analysis of 500 to 700 of the donors. In an earlier analysis of roughly 600 of the donors, a V segment was called functional when productive rearrangements were above 56.7%, and segregating when the standard deviation between donors exceeded 5%. A statistical classification framework was built for diagnosing cytomegalovirus status from the catalog of TCR beta chain sequences. V and J gene assignment, in a later analysis, came from comparing TCR nucleotide sequences with IMGT/GENE-DB human TR gene sequences. A later analysis assigned CDR3 sequences and most-parsimonious VDJ recombination scenarios with the TCRdist pipeline. In a later analysis, every TCR beta chain was defined by the combination of its CDR3 amino acid sequence and its V-gene family, and reads without a unique V-gene family were dropped. As a way to deal with suspected cross-contamination and a sequencing artifact, a later analysis dropped more than 500 nucleotide sequences that were highly shared and had low generation probability. A later analysis calculated a clonal expansion index for each public chain from normalized within-repertoire ranks of inferred template counts. Generation probabilities in a later analysis came from a VDJ recombination model fitted to out-of-frame rearrangements, and those results were checked against IGoR. A later analysis scored TCR-TCR, TCR-HLA and TCR-CMV co-occurrence with hypergeometric tests, applying a repertoire-size bias correction to TCR pairs. In a later analysis, false discovery rates were estimated by permuting HLA or CMV assignments 20 times. A later analysis grouped co-occurring TCRs with DBSCAN, adding TCRdist sequence similarity when clustering within HLA-allele-positive subsets. Co-occurrence clustering excluded repertoires with fewer than 30,000 or more than 120,000 public chains, plus five with anomalous nucleotide sharing. This immuneACCESS table, as held by TCRdb, lists in-frame sequences with V and J called but not all clones. Of the missing ones, under half trace to an unresolved V gene in checked studies; the others have no known cause. V and J calls and clone size are copied from that table; D and trimming were computed from the DNA. Recorded for this sample are 100,000 to 150,000 clones; around three quarters of them occurred a single time. 2.6% of the sample is held by the ten biggest clonotypes.

In total, over 600 healthy bone marrow donors made up the cohort. Cohort members were all nominally healthy when sampled, although unrecorded immune exposures were likely present. The donor was CMV seropositive and belonged to the group of more than 250 seropositive cohort members. Each donor provided a peripheral blood sample, and peripheral blood mononuclear cells were used for TCR beta sequencing. The Qiagen DNeasy Blood Extraction Kit was used to extract genomic DNA from the blood cell samples. The sequence links TRBV7-2 to TRBJ1-5, with the identity of the D gene unclear. The sequenced sample was PBMCs. The sequence came from a woman aged 60-75 years in good health and CMV-seropositive. The CDR3 region reads CASSFNDQPQHF. The DNA sequence is TGTGCCAGCAGCTTCAATGATCAGCCCCAGCATTTT.